This is a list of T cell receptor beta chains from one sample in a study of breast tumors, draining lymph nodes, adjacent tissues. TCRdb passed the multiplex PCR reads through MiXCR, listing each CDR3 protein once. The sample records around 140,000 distinct CDR3 sequences, around a third being singletons. Sequenced material: axillary lymph node tissue. The source of these receptors is a female donor with breast cancer. Some clones in this sample may be carry-over from other donors' samples. CDR3s include the opening cysteine and the closing phenylalanine or tryptophan. D genes are given only for firm matches. Expanded clones are given a class, and other clones once, few, many or no size at all.

CDR3 length,V gene,clone size,D gene,J gene,CDR3 protein,CDR3 DNA
14,TRBV6-5,NA,NA,TRBJ1-2,CASSPQPPSYGYTF,TGTGCCAGCAGTCCCCAGCCTCCTAGCTACGGCTACACCTTC
13,TRBV7-9,NA,NA,TRBJ2-6,CASSQSGANVLTF,TGTGCCAGCAGTCAGTCAGGGGCGAACGTCCTGACTTTC
16,TRBV30,many,TRBD2,TRBJ2-1,CAWSWLAGGASNEQFF,TGTGCCTGGAGTTGGTTGGCGGGGGGAGCATCCAATGAGCAGTTCTTC
11,TRBV30,NA,NA,TRBJ2-5,CAWSVRGTQYF,TGTGCCTGGAGTGTAAGGGGGACCCAGTACTTC
14,TRBV2,once,NA,TRBJ2-3,CASRPGASTDTQYF,TGTGCCAGCAGACCCGGGGCGAGCACAGATACGCAGTATTTT
15,TRBV7-6,many,TRBD1,TRBJ2-1,CASSGRQGSYNEQFF,TGTGCCAGCAGCGGCCGACAGGGCTCCTACAATGAGCAGTTCTTC
12,TRBV20-1,many,NA,TRBJ2-2,CSARYSGRELFF,TGCAGTGCTAGATATAGCGGCAGGGAGCTGTTTTTT
14,TRBV15,many,NA,TRBJ1-4,CATSRVRATEKLFF,TGTGCCACCAGCAGAGTTCGAGCTACTGAAAAACTGTTTTTT
16,TRBV20-1,NA,TRBD2,TRBJ2-3,CSARGGTSGRTDTQYF,TGCAGTGCGCGGGGGGGGACTAGCGGGAGGACAGATACGCAGTATTTT
15,TRBV15,few,NA,TRBJ1-1,CATSVDRARGTEAFF,TGTGCCACCAGCGTAGACAGAGCCCGGGGCACTGAAGCTTTCTTT
15,TRBV3-1,many,TRBD2,TRBJ2-5,CASSQIAGGGETQYF,TGTGCCAGCAGCCAAATAGCGGGGGGTGGGGAGACCCAGTACTTC
13,TRBV18,NA,NA,TRBJ1-5,CASSPVRGAYEHF,TGTGCCAGCTCACCGGTGCGGGGGGCCTACGAGCATTTT